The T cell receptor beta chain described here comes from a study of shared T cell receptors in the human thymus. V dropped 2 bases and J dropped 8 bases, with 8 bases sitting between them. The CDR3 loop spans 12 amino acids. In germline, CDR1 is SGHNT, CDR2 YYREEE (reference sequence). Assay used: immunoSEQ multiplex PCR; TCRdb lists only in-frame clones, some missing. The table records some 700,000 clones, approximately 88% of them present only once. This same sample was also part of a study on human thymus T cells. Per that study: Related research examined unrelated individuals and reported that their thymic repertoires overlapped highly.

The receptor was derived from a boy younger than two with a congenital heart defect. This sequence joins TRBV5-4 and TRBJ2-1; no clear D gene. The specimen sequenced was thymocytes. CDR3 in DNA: TGTGCCAGCAGCTTAAGCCAACATGAGCAGTTCTTC. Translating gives CASSLSQHEQFF.